This is a list of T cell receptor beta chains from one sample in a study of control samples from healthy donors and cancer patients. Repertoires were generated with immunoSEQ multiplex PCR, while TCRdb's copy carries only in-frame clones and drops some. The sample includes about 26,000 clones, around 83% seen only once; the top ten take 20% to 25%. Material for sequencing was PBMCs. These receptors all stem from a man aged 60 to 75 with colorectal cancer. The CDR3 runs from the conserved cysteine through the conserved F or W. Fields, in order: J gene, V gene, D gene, clone size, CDR3 protein, CDR3 DNA. D genes are given only for firm matches. Part of the rows lack a size; the others show once, few, many or a class for expanded clones.

>TRBJ2-2|TRBV20-1|NA|NA
CSASFRGTTGELFF
TGCAGTGCTAGTTTTCGGGGGACCACCGGGGAGCTGTTTTTT
>TRBJ1-2|TRBV5-4|TRBD1|NA
CASSLDLYRGIVYGYTF
TGTGCCAGCAGCTTAGACCTTTACAGGGGAATCGTCTATGGCTACACCTTC
>TRBJ1-2|TRBV6-1|NA|NA
CASSEWVGYTF
TGTGCCAGCAGTGAGTGGGTTGGCTACACCTTC
>TRBJ1-2|TRBV3-1/TRBV3-2|NA|once
CASSPMMESGDYGYTF
TGTGCCAGCAGCCCCATGATGGAGAGTGGCGACTATGGCTACACCTTC
>TRBJ1-2|TRBV4-1|NA|NA
CASSQGRQITYGYTF
TGCGCCAGCAGCCAGGGCAGACAAATAACTTATGGCTACACCTTC
>TRBJ1-2|TRBV5-1|TRBD1|NA
CASSADGQGQYGYTF
TGCGCCAGCAGCGCGGACGGACAGGGACAGTATGGCTACACCTTC
>TRBJ1-3|TRBV6-2/TRBV6-3|NA|NA
CASSRGNTIYF
TGTGCCAGCAGTAGGGGAAACACCATATATTTT
>TRBJ2-1|TRBV5-8|TRBD2|NA
CASSWDYVSYNEQFF
TGTGCCAGCAGCTGGGACTACGTCTCCTACAATGAGCAGTTCTTC
>TRBJ2-3|TRBV2|TRBD2|once
CASLAGPLRTDTQYF
TGTGCCAGCTTAGCGGGGCCTCTTCGCACAGATACGCAGTATTTT
>TRBJ2-6|TRBV6-5|NA|NA
CASSYSRGIGANVLTF
TGTGCCAGCAGTTACTCGAGAGGGATTGGGGCCAACGTCCTGACTTTC
>TRBJ2-2|TRBV5-4|NA|NA
CASSSWTPNTGELFF
TGTGCCAGCAGCTCGTGGACACCGAACACCGGGGAGCTGTTTTTT
>TRBJ2-3|TRBV4-1|NA|NA
CASSQEGGFWTDTQYF
TGCGCCAGCAGCCAAGAAGGGGGGTTTTGGACAGATACGCAGTATTTT
>TRBJ1-5|TRBV5-4|NA|NA
CASSLGGGNQPQHF
TGTGCCAGCAGCTTGGGAGGGGGCAATCAGCCCCAGCATTTT
>TRBJ2-3|TRBV29-1|NA|once
CSVRGGGPTDTQYF
TGCAGCGTTCGAGGCGGGGGCCCCACAGATACGCAGTATTTT
>TRBJ1-6|TRBV7-8|NA|NA
CASSGQGFNNSPLHF
TGTGCCAGCAGCGGGCAGGGTTTCAATAATTCACCCCTCCACTTT
>TRBJ1-2|TRBV29-1|NA|NA
CSVEGPPRYGYTF
TGCAGCGTTGAGGGACCTCCGCGCTATGGCTACACCTTC
>TRBJ2-5|TRBV3-1/TRBV3-2|NA|NA
CASSQESTETQYF
TGTGCCAGCAGCCAAGAGTCAACCGAGACCCAGTACTTC
>TRBJ1-2|TRBV5-1|NA|once
CASSSLDRPLGYTF
TGCGCCAGCAGCTCATTGGACAGACCCCTAGGCTACACCTTC
>TRBJ1-1|TRBV24-1|TRBD1|NA
CATSDGQGLGTEAFF
TGTGCCACCAGTGATGGACAGGGTTTGGGCACTGAAGCTTTCTTT
>TRBJ1-1|TRBV5-4|NA|NA
CASSFPSMWGTEAFF
TGTGCCAGCAGCTTCCCTTCTATGTGGGGCACTGAAGCTTTCTTT
>TRBJ2-2|TRBV3-1/TRBV3-2|NA|NA
CASSQDNTLTGELFF
TGTGCCAGCAGCCAAGATAATACCCTAACCGGGGAGCTGTTTTTT
>TRBJ1-2|TRBV3-1/TRBV3-2|NA|NA
CASRSGEGTGYTF
TGTGCCAGCAGGTCCGGCGAGGGCACTGGCTACACCTTC
>TRBJ1-5|TRBV5-1|NA|NA
CASSPTHSNQPQHF
TGCGCCAGCAGCCCGACTCATAGCAATCAGCCCCAGCATTTT
>TRBJ1-4|TRBV7-9|NA|NA
CASSLGGVANEKLFF
TGTGCCAGCAGCTTAGGGGGGGTTGCTAATGAAAAACTGTTTTTT
>TRBJ2-1|TRBV3-1/TRBV3-2|TRBD2|NA
CASKKGAGGLNEQFF
TGTGCCAGCAAAAAGGGTGCGGGGGGGCTGAATGAGCAGTTCTTC
>TRBJ1-1|TRBV27|TRBD1|NA
CASSPRGQYTEAFF
TGTGCCAGCTCGCCAAGGGGGCAGTACACTGAAGCTTTCTTT
>TRBJ2-3|TRBV2|NA|once
CASKRLTTDTQYF
TGTGCCAGCAAGCGACTAACCACAGATACGCAGTATTTT
>TRBJ2-5|TRBV2|NA|NA
CASSEGRPTVQETQYF
TGTGCCAGCAGTGAAGGCCGGCCGACAGTGCAAGAGACCCAGTACTTC
>TRBJ1-2|TRBV4-2|NA|NA
CASSQDLTEPNYGYTF
TGTGCCAGCAGCCAAGACCTCACAGAACCTAACTATGGCTACACCTTC
>TRBJ1-1|TRBV25-1|TRBD1|NA
CASSVTGSGNTEAFF
TGTGCCAGCAGTGTGACAGGGTCTGGGAACACTGAAGCTTTCTTT